Sequencing of this T cell receptor beta chain was carried out in a study of regulatory T cells in long-lasting Graves disease. Study-level findings and limits: Public clonotype sharing was higher in persistent than newly diagnosed patients.

Through Arm-PCR of CDR3 regions and iRepertoire HTBI primers, TCR beta libraries were built. From the multiplex PCR reads, TCRdb called clonotypes with MiXCR, one entry per CDR3 protein. This table has about 540,000 distinct CDR3 sequences, roughly 14% appearing once. To note about this clonotype: Its antigen is still unknown.

Specified time point: newly diagnosed GD, antithyroid drugs for less than 3 months. From PBMCs, RNA was extracted and then used to make the TCR library. The germline V gene has CDR1 WSHSY and CDR2 SAAADI. The germline V and J ends were trimmed by 7 bases and 5 bases, with 15 bases remaining between them. The CDR3 consists of 14 residues. These data were likewise used in another study, on T cells in Graves' hyperthyroidism and ophthalmopathy.

The sequence came from a man aged 30 to 39 with Graves disease. Sequenced here: peripheral blood mononuclear cells (PBMCs), sampled at new diagnosis, from a patient treated with antithyroid drugs. The rearrangement uses TRBV10-2 and TRBJ2-1, with no clear D. CDR3 bases: TGCGCCAGCACCCCAGTTCTCCAACACAATGAGCAGTTCTTC. This translates into CASTPVLQHNEQFF.